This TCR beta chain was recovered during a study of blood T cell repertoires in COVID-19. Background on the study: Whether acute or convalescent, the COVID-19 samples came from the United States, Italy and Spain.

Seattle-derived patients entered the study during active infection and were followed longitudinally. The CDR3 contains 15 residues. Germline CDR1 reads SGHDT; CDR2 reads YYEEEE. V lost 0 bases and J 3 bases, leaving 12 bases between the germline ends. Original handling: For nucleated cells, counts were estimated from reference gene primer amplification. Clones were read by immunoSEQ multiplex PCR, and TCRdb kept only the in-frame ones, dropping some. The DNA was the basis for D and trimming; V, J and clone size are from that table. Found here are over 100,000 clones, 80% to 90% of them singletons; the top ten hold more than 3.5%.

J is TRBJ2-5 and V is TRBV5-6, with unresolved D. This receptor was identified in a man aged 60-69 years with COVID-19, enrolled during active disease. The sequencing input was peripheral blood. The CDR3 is CASSLVFTEKETQYF. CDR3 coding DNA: TGTGCCAGCAGCTTGGTCTTCACAGAGAAAGAGACCCAGTACTTC.